The 28 T cell receptor beta chains below come from one sample, sequenced in a study of radiotherapy plus CTLA-4 blockade in lung cancer. The table came from immunoSEQ multiplex PCR; TCRdb's copy has only in-frame clones and leaves some out. The sample lists more than 30,000 clones, approximately 78% occurring once. The sample was peripheral blood, taken from a patient treated with radiotherapy plus ipilimumab. Source of these receptors: a human donor with non-small cell lung cancer that progressed on radiotherapy plus ipilimumab.

The rearrangement links TRBV27 to TRBJ1-1; TRBD1 matches at 7 bases. With V trimmed by 5 bases and J by 8 bases, 8 bases remained unmatched. This CDR3 spans 13 amino acids. Germline V CDR1 and CDR2: MNHEY, SMNVEV (reference sequence). Here the CDR3 reads CASSHPQGREAFF. DNA for the CDR3: TGTGCCAGCAGTCACCCACAGGGGCGAGAAGCTTTCTTT.

The chain uses TRBV6-1 and TRBJ2-5, with a possible D match to TRBD2 (6 bases). CDR3 length equals 13 residues. CDR1 and CDR2 (germline): MNHNS, SASEGT. Trimming took 2 bases from V and 7 from J, leaving 11 bases between them. DNA of the CDR3: TGTGCCAGCAGTGAATTGGAGGGCGGGACCCAGTACTTC. As protein: CASSELEGGTQYF.

The chain joins TRBV7-3 to TRBJ1-1, with D maybe TRBD1 (6 bases). The CDR3 consists of 14 residues. V lost 5 bases, J lost 5 bases, and 15 bases lay in between. CDR1 and CDR2 (germline): SGHTA, FQGTGA. The CDR3 reads CASSPGGQGTEAFF. The CDR3 nucleotides are TGTGCCAGCAGCCCGGGGGGACAAGGGACTGAAGCTTTCTTT.

For the CDR3, the DNA is TGCAGCGCCCATGTAAGTTACAGGGGCGGAGAAGCTTTCTTT. This sequence encodes CSAHVSYRGGEAFF. J is TRBJ1-1 and V is TRBV29-1; 7 nucleotides align to TRBD1. The germline V gene encodes CDR1 SQVTM and CDR2 ANQGSEA. This CDR3 region has 14 residues. With 7 bases clipped from V and 8 bases from J, the junction kept 16 bases outside the gene matches.

The V call is TRBV6-1, the J call TRBJ2-3; TRBD2 matches at 8 bases. Germline-derived CDR1 and CDR2 are MNHNS and SASEGT. V trimming: 0 bases; J trimming: 1 base; junction bases outside the gene matches: 6. This CDR3 has 17 amino acids. The CDR3 is CASSEAQGGGRTDTQYF. CDR3 DNA sequence: TGTGCCAGCAGTGAAGCGCAGGGCGGGGGGCGCACAGATACGCAGTATTTT.

This chain links TRBV5-1 with TRBJ2-1; D is uncertain. Looked up from germline, CDR1 is SGHRS and CDR2 is YFSETQ. Trimming pared 4 bases from V and 0 bases from J, leaving 17 bases between. CDR3 length: 17 amino acids. CDR3 residues: CASSPTPTESSYNEQFF. The CDR3 nucleotides read TGCGCCAGCAGCCCAACTCCGACTGAGAGCTCCTACAATGAGCAGTTCTTC.

The CDR3 is CASSFLAGGQDEQFF. The CDR3 coding sequence is TGCGCCAGCAGCTTCCTAGCGGGGGGCCAGGATGAGCAGTTCTTC. The J gene is TRBJ2-1, the V gene TRBV5-1, with 11 bases that match TRBD2. This CDR3 spans 15 amino acids. The germline CDR1 and CDR2 sequences are SGHRS and YFSETQ. With 2 bases clipped from V and 8 bases from J, the junction kept 6 bases outside the gene matches.

This chain links TRBV7-3 with TRBJ1-6; D perhaps matches TRBD1 (6 bases). Looked up from germline, CDR1 is SGHTA and CDR2 is FQGTGA. The CDR3 runs 15 residues. V lost 2 bases, J lost 9 bases, and 14 bases lay in between. In nucleotides, the CDR3 is TGTGCCAGCAGCTTAGGGGCACAGGGCCCTTCACCCCTCCACTTT. Translating it yields CASSLGAQGPSPLHF.

This chain connects TRBV5-1 to TRBJ1-4, with D maybe TRBD1 (6 bases). From germline, CDR1 is SGHRS and CDR2 YFSETQ. CDR3 length equals 15 residues. Trimming took 5 bases from V and 4 from J, leaving 15 bases between them. The CDR3: CASRPGVISNEKLFF. The CDR3 bases are TGCGCCAGCAGGCCAGGGGTCATAAGTAATGAAAAACTGTTTTTT.

The chain joins TRBV2 to TRBJ1-4; 9 positions match TRBD1. The CDR3 length is 16 residues. The junction had 11 bases not matched to a gene; V was cut back by 6 bases and J by 6 bases. The germline gives CDR1 SNHLY, CDR2 FYNNEI. CDR3 residues: CASRPGQGLVYEKLFF. The CDR3 region has the DNA TGTGCCAGCAGGCCGGGACAGGGCCTCGTTTATGAAAAACTGTTTTTT.

The CDR3 reads CASSSPGTGSYEQYF. As DNA, the CDR3 is TGTGCCAGTAGTTCCCCCGGGACAGGGTCCTACGAGCAGTACTTC. The chain carries TRBV19 and TRBJ2-7; the match to TRBD1 covers 9 bases. J gave up 1 base and V 5 bases, and 6 bases lay outside the gene matches. Germline CDR1 and CDR2: LNHDA and SQIVND (reference sequence). The CDR3 sequence is 15 residues long.

This sequence joins TRBV9 and TRBJ2-2, with no clear D. The germline CDR1 and CDR2 sequences are SGDLS and YYNGEE. The CDR3 extends over 14 amino acids. Deletions cut 2 bases from V and 0 bases from J, with 5 bases between. Written as DNA, the CDR3 is TGTGCCAGCAGCGTTCGTGCGAACACCGGGGAGCTGTTTTTT. Amino acids: CASSVRANTGELFF. Looking up the rest from reference TRBV9 and TRBJ2-2 gives the full variable domain: DSGVTQTPKHLITATGQRVTLRCSPRSGDLSVYWYQQSLDQGLQFLIQYYNGEERAKGNILERFSAQQFPDLHSELNLSSLELGDSALYFCASSVRANTGELFFGEGSRLTVL.

This chain uses TRBV19 with TRBJ2-1, with D perhaps TRBD1 (5 bases). CDR1 is LNHDA, CDR2 SQIVND, per germline (reference sequence). This CDR3 comprises 17 residues. V lost 1 base to trimming and J lost 0 bases, with 13 bases between them. The CDR3 protein is CASSIAAGLSSYNEQFF. The CDR3 coding sequence is TGTGCCAGTAGTATAGCGGCAGGGCTCAGCTCCTACAATGAGCAGTTCTTC.

This chain connects TRBV27 to TRBJ1-2; 8 bases are shared with TRBD1. The CDR3 extends over 13 amino acids. V trimming: 6 bases; J trimming: 4 bases; junction bases outside the gene matches: 4. Per germline, CDR1 MNHEY and CDR2 SMNVEV (reference sequence). The CDR3 is CASRSGQVYGYTF. The CDR3, as DNA: TGTGCCAGCAGGTCGGGACAGGTCTATGGCTACACCTTC.

This chain links TRBV4-3 with TRBJ2-2; 7 nucleotides line up with TRBD2. This CDR3 has 15 amino acids. Germline CDR1 LGHNA, CDR2 YSLEER. V shed 3 bases, J shed 7 bases, and the junction held 8 bases outside the gene matches. The CDR3: CASSQETSMNGELFF. The CDR3 DNA sequence: TGCGCCAGCAGCCAGGAGACTAGCATGAACGGGGAGCTGTTTTTT.

Comment on this clone: One end of the junction varies from germline; a read error may be responsible. The genes are TRBV14 and TRBJ1-1, with unresolved D. Germline CDR1 is SGHDN and CDR2 is FVKESK. The CDR3 runs 11 residues. DNA for the CDR3: TGTGCCAGCAGCCAAGATAGGCGGCAGACCTTT. Protein sequence: CASSQDRRQTF.

The rearrangement joins TRBV15 to TRBJ1-6; TRBD1 matches 7 bases. The CDR3 extends over 15 amino acids. Germline V gene lookup returns CDR1 LNHNV and CDR2 YYDKDF (reference sequence). V lost 0 bases, J lost 10 bases, and 6 bases stayed unmatched. The CDR3 sequence: CATSRDRGRVSPLHF. DNA for the CDR3: TGTGCCACCAGCAGAGATAGGGGGCGGGTGTCACCCCTCCACTTT. Using reference TRBV15 and TRBJ1-6 for the parts outside the CDR3, the full variable domain is DAMVIQNPRYQVTQFGKPVTLSCSQTLNHNVMYWYQQKSSQAPKLLFHYYDKDFNNEADTPDNFQSRRPNTSFCFLDIRSPGLGDTAMYLCATSRDRGRVSPLHFGNGTRLTVT.

The gene calls are TRBV23-1 and TRBJ1-5, with TRBD1 as a possible D gene (5 bases). TRBV23-1 is classed as an ORF, of uncertain function. V was cut by 0 bases and J by 5 bases, with 23 bases left in between. This CDR3 comprises 19 residues. The DNA of the CDR3 is TGCGCCAGCAGTCAATCCCCCTTGGGGGGGGGAGGGTCCGATCAGCCCCAGCATTTT. Protein sequence: CASSQSPLGGGGSDQPQHF.

CDR3 in DNA: TGTGCCAGCAGCTCACCGACAGGGAACCGTCGAGGCTACACCTTC. Residues: CASSSPTGNRRGYTF. This chain links TRBV7-2 with TRBJ1-2; 7 bases align to TRBD1. CDR1 and CDR2 from the germline V gene are SGHTA and FQGNSA. V lost 4 bases and J lost 8; bases outside the gene matches: 13. The CDR3 is 15 amino acids. Full variable domain (remainder filled in from reference TRBV7-2 and TRBJ1-2): GAGVSQSPSNKVTEKGKDVELRCDPISGHTALYWYRQSLGQGLEFLIYFQGNSAPDKSGLPSDRFSAERTGGSVSTLTIQRTQQEDSAVYLCASSSPTGNRRGYTFGSGTRLTVV.

The chain combines TRBV19 with TRBJ1-4, with D hard to call. Germline CDR1 LNHDA, CDR2 SQIVND (reference sequence). Trimming stripped 5 bases from V and 10 bases from J, with 5 bases between. This CDR3 contains 10 residues. In DNA, the CDR3 is TGTGCCAGTAGTTGGCCAAAACTGTTTTTT. Translated: CASSWPKLFF.

V and J are TRBV10-3 and TRBJ1-5, with a possible D match to TRBD1 (6 bases). CDR1 is ENHRY and CDR2 is SYGVKD in the germline V gene. This CDR3 spans 13 amino acids. Trimming left V 6 bases short and J 7 bases short, with 13 bases between. In nucleotides, the CDR3 is TGTGCCATCAGAGGGGGGGAGAGACAGCCCCAGCATTTT. As protein: CAIRGGERQPQHF.

V is TRBV9 and J is TRBJ2-3, with TRBD2 matching over 9 bases. CDR3 size: 16 residues. Germline-derived CDR1 and CDR2 are SGDLS and YYNGEE. With V trimmed by 4 bases and J by 0 bases, 6 bases remained unmatched. CDR3 nucleotide sequence: TGTGCCAGCAGCAAAAGTAGCGGGGGCAGCACAGATACGCAGTATTTT. Amino acid sequence: CASSKSSGGSTDTQYF. Looking up the rest from reference TRBV9 and TRBJ2-3 gives the full variable domain: DSGVTQTPKHLITATGQRVTLRCSPRSGDLSVYWYQQSLDQGLQFLIQYYNGEERAKGNILERFSAQQFPDLHSELNLSSLELGDSALYFCASSKSSGGSTDTQYFGPGTRLTVL.

This clone was counted a few times. The chain recombines TRBV18 with TRBJ1-2; D is undetermined. V lost 3 bases and J 0 bases, leaving 35 bases between the germline ends. CDR3 length: 23 amino acids. CDR1 and CDR2 from the germline V gene are KGHSH and LQKENI. The chain's CDR3 is CASSPSSSKALTPRLGPNYGYTF. The CDR3 DNA reads as TGTGCCAGCTCACCGAGTTCGTCAAAAGCACTAACCCCACGTCTTGGCCCTAACTATGGCTACACCTTC. Variable domain in full (rest from reference TRBV18 and TRBJ1-2): NAGVMQNPRHLVRRRGQEARLRCSPMKGHSHVYWYRQLPEEGLKFMVYLQKENIIDESGMPKERFSAEFPKEGPSILRIQQVVRGDSAAYFCASSPSSSKALTPRLGPNYGYTFGSGTRLTVV.

V usage is TRBV19 and J usage is TRBJ1-5; the D gene is possibly TRBD1 (6 bases). Deletions cut 3 bases from V and 5 bases from J, with 14 bases between. The CDR3 is made up of 15 amino acids. CDR1 is LNHDA and CDR2 is SQIVND in the germline V gene (reference sequence). The CDR3 protein is CASSMVTGSHQPQHF. DNA for the CDR3: TGTGCCAGTAGTATGGTGACAGGTAGTCATCAGCCCCAGCATTTT.

The DNA of the CDR3 is TGCGCCAGCAGCCAAGGGAGACAGGGTAGACACACTGAAGCTTTCTTT. Encoded protein: CASSQGRQGRHTEAFF. This chain uses TRBV4-3 with TRBJ1-1, with TRBD1 matching 7 bases. The CDR3 sequence is 16 residues long. The V and J ends lost 1 base and 3 bases, in that order; junction bases with no gene match: 8. The germline CDR1 and CDR2 sequences are LGHNA and YSLEER.

This sequence joins TRBV28 and TRBJ2-1; TRBD1 aligns across 7 bases. Germline V gene data show CDR1 as MDHEN and CDR2 as SYDVKM. V trimming: 2 bases; J trimming: 2 bases; junction bases outside the gene matches: 3. This CDR3 comprises 15 residues. This CDR3 reads CASSLPGQPYNEQFF. The CDR3, as DNA: TGTGCCAGCAGTTTACCGGGACAGCCCTACAATGAGCAGTTCTTC.

The V call is TRBV27, the J call TRBJ2-3; 9 bases map to TRBD1. Per germline, CDR1 MNHEY and CDR2 SMNVEV (reference sequence). V shed 4 bases, J shed 5 bases, and the junction held 1 base outside the gene matches. CDR3 length equals 13 residues. Here the CDR3 DNA reads TGTGCCAGCAGTTACAGGGGGCAAGATACGCAGTATTTT. Translation: CASSYRGQDTQYF.

V usage is TRBV5-1 and J usage is TRBJ2-5; 9 positions match TRBD2. The J call may not be correct, given that the DNA end is closer to TRBJ2-7. This CDR3 is built from 19 residues. Germline loops: CDR1 SGHRS, CDR2 YFSETQ. For the CDR3, the DNA is TGCGCCAGCAGCGGGTCCAGGGGAAGCGGGGGGTTCCCCACCTACGAGCAGTACTTC. Its protein is CASSGSRGSGGFPTYEQYF.